These 26 T cell receptor beta chains share one sample of origin, sequenced in a study of blood T cell repertoires in COVID-19. TCRdb keeps only in-frame clones here, not all; method: immunoSEQ multiplex PCR. Here the sample spans some 510,000 clones, roughly 88% being singletons. Sequenced: PBMCs or T cells enriched from blood (not recorded which). The receptor source for this set is a woman in her 40s who had recovered from COVID-19.

V and J are TRBV9 and TRBJ2-5; D may be TRBD2 (6 bases). This CDR3 comprises 18 residues. Trimming took 0 bases from V and 4 from J, leaving 22 bases between them. The germline V gene encodes CDR1 SGDLS and CDR2 YYNGEE. The CDR3 protein is CASSVGLGRRGFTETQYF. As DNA, the CDR3 is TGTGCCAGCAGCGTAGGATTAGGCCGTCGGGGGTTCACAGAGACCCAGTACTTC. Combining the CDR3 with reference TRBV9 and TRBJ2-5 gives the whole variable domain DSGVTQTPKHLITATGQRVTLRCSPRSGDLSVYWYQQSLDQGLQFLIQYYNGEERAKGNILERFSAQQFPDLHSELNLSSLELGDSALYFCASSVGLGRRGFTETQYFGPGTRLLVL.

The J gene is TRBJ1-2, the V gene TRBV7-9; D gene unclear. This CDR3 is 14 amino acids long. Germline CDR1 reads SEHNR; CDR2 reads FQNEAQ (reference sequence). The V and J ends lost 5 bases and 4 bases respectively, with 14 bases between them. CDR3 sequence: CASSPALGGYGYTF. CDR3 nucleotide sequence: TGTGCCAGCAGCCCCGCTCTGGGAGGCTATGGCTACACCTTC. The full variable domain, in which reference TRBV7-9 and TRBJ1-2 provide the parts outside the CDR3, is DTGVSQNPRHKITKRGQNVTFRCDPISEHNRLYWYRQTLGQGPEFLTYFQNEAQLEKSRLLSDRFSAERPKGSFSTLEIQRTEQGDSAMYLCASSPALGGYGYTFGSGTRLTVV.

V is TRBV18 and J is TRBJ2-1; 9 bases align to TRBD2. Losses at the gene ends were 3 bases for V and 8 bases for J; bases not matched to a gene: 8. Germline V gene lookup returns CDR1 KGHSH and CDR2 LQKENI. This CDR3 spans 15 amino acids. CDR3 loop: CASSPSSSGSYEQFF. The CDR3 coding sequence is TGTGCCAGCTCACCGTCCAGTAGCGGGAGCTATGAGCAGTTCTTC.

The CDR3 protein is CASSEGQIHYTF. The CDR3 DNA reads TGTGCCAGCAGCGAAGGACAGATCCACTACACCTTC. The V and J genes are TRBV11-3 and TRBJ1-2; D perhaps matches TRBD1 (6 bases). This CDR3 contains 12 residues. The V gene lost 5 bases and the J gene lost 10 bases, with 14 bases spanning the gap. CDR1 is SGHNT and CDR2 is YENEEA in the germline V gene.

This chain links TRBV27 with TRBJ2-7; the match to TRBD2 covers 9 bases. Trimming at V came to 3 bases and at J to 4 bases, leaving 7 bases not matched to a gene. CDR3 size: 15 residues. Germline V CDR1 and CDR2: MNHEY, SMNVEV (reference sequence). CDR3 DNA sequence: TGTGCCAGCAGTTTTCGTCTAGCGGGGCAATACGAGCAGTACTTC. It specifies CASSFRLAGQYEQYF.

This clone showed up many times. Other DNA sequences of this sample code for an identical CDR3. This chain links TRBV6-1 with TRBJ1-6; D call uncertain. V was pared by 1 base and J by 7 bases, with 8 bases between. The germline V gene has CDR1 MNHNS and CDR2 SASEGT. This CDR3 has 14 amino acids. This CDR3 is CASSEGTGNSPLHF. The DNA of the CDR3 is TGTGCCAGCAGTGAAGGGACGGGGAATTCACCCCTCCACTTT.

The gene calls are TRBV7-2 and TRBJ2-7; no definite D call. The CDR3 length is 16 residues. Germline V gene lookup returns CDR1 SGHTA and CDR2 FQGNSA. With 3 bases removed from V and 0 bases from J, the gap between germline ends came to 15 bases. The CDR3 protein is CASSFVSSTYSYEQYF. For the CDR3, the DNA is TGTGCCAGCAGCTTCGTTTCAAGCACTTACTCCTACGAGCAGTACTTC.

This clone came up once. In nucleotides, the CDR3 is TGTGCCAGTAGTACCCCCTTTAGATCCGGGGAGCTGTTTTTT. It encodes CASSTPFRSGELFF. The V and J genes are TRBV19 and TRBJ2-2; the D is unclear. Trimming pared 4 bases from V and 6 bases from J, leaving 12 bases between. The CDR3 extends over 14 amino acids. Germline V gene lookup returns CDR1 LNHDA and CDR2 SQIVND (reference sequence). Using reference TRBV19 and TRBJ2-2 for the parts outside the CDR3, the full variable domain is DGGITQSPKYLFRKEGQNVTLSCEQNLNHDAMYWYRQDPGQGLRLIYYSQIVNDFQKGDIAEGYSVSREKKESFPLTVTSAQKNPTAFYLCASSTPFRSGELFFGEGSRLTVL.

This chain uses TRBV10-3 with TRBJ1-1; 10 bases agree with TRBD1. The ends lost 2 bases at V and 11 bases at J; junction bases unmatched: 11. Germline-derived CDR1 and CDR2 are ENHRY and SYGVKD. This CDR3 is built from 15 residues. The DNA for the CDR3 is TGTGCCATCAGTGAGGCCGGGACAGGGGCCCCAAGGGCTTTCTTT. Translated: CAISEAGTGAPRAFF.

This clone showed up just a few times. The gene calls are TRBV7-9 and TRBJ2-7; D is perhaps TRBD2 (5 bases). The length of the CDR3 is 12 residues. Germline V CDR1 and CDR2: SEHNR, FQNEAQ (reference sequence). V was trimmed by 3 bases and J by 5 bases, leaving 8 bases between them. DNA for the CDR3: TGTGCCAGCAGCTTTTCGGAGGACGAGCAGTACTTC. Translated: CASSFSEDEQYF.

V is TRBV11-3 and J is TRBJ2-5; 15 nucleotides match TRBD2. Germline V gene sequence: CDR1 SGHNT, CDR2 YENEEA. The trim removed 5 bases at V and 7 bases at J, leaving 2 bases unmatched. This CDR3 contains 14 residues. CDR3 DNA: TGTGCCAGCAGCATGGGACTAGCGGGGGGGACCCAGTACTTC. This translates into CASSMGLAGGTQYF.

J is TRBJ2-7 and V is TRBV11-2; tentative D call: TRBD2 (5 bases). This CDR3 contains 14 residues. Germline CDR1 and CDR2: SGHAT and FQNNGV. Trimming removed 5 bases at V and 11 bases at J, with 22 bases between. The DNA for the CDR3 is TGTGCCAGCAGCCGACTTAGTGGACCGTGGAGGAAGTACTTC. Protein product: CASSRLSGPWRKYF.

V and J are TRBV4-3 and TRBJ2-1; 10 positions match TRBD2. V dropped 0 bases and J dropped 3; count of bases not matched to a gene: 8. Germline V lookup: CDR1 LGHNA, CDR2 YSLEER. The length of the CDR3 is 18 residues. The CDR3 region has the DNA TGCGCCAGCAGCCAAGATTGGTCTAGCGGGGGACTCTACAATGAGCAGTTCTTC. Protein product: CASSQDWSSGGLYNEQFF.

The chain employs TRBV10-3 and TRBJ2-4, with a possible D match to TRBD2 (8 bases). V gave up 4 bases and J gave up 8 bases, with 15 bases separating them. The CDR3 is made up of 14 amino acids. Per the germline V gene, CDR1 is ENHRY and CDR2 is SYGVKD. The CDR3 sequence is CAISAGGGTDIQYF. CDR3 nucleotides: TGTGCCATCAGTGCGGGAGGGGGCACAGACATTCAGTACTTC.

This sequence joins TRBV29-1 and TRBJ2-3; 11 nucleotides agree with TRBD1. J was trimmed by 4 bases and V by 7 bases; bases with no gene match: 4. Per the germline V gene, CDR1 is SQVTM and CDR2 is ANQGSEA. This CDR3 has 13 amino acids. This CDR3 is CSDGQGAADTQYF. CDR3 sequence (DNA): TGCAGCGACGGACAGGGGGCGGCAGATACGCAGTATTTT.

This clone was detected only a few times. The chain carries TRBV5-6 and TRBJ1-2; D gene ambiguous. Trimming pared 4 bases from V and 2 bases from J, leaving 6 bases between. Germline V lookup: CDR1 SGHDT, CDR2 YYEEEE. This CDR3 region has 12 residues. CDR3 bases: TGTGCCAGCAGCCGGGAAAACTATGGCTACACCTTC. Protein product: CASSRENYGYTF. The full variable domain, completed using reference TRBV5-6 and TRBJ1-2, is DAGVTQSPTHLIKTRGQQVTLRCSPKSGHDTVSWYQQALGQGPQFIFQYYEEEERQRGNFPDRFSGHQFPNYSSELNVNALLLGDSALYLCASSRENYGYTFGSGTRLTVV.

The rearrangement uses TRBV7-9 and TRBJ2-1, with D possibly being TRBD2 (6 bases). This CDR3 region has 17 residues. Germline V gene data show CDR1 as SEHNR and CDR2 as FQNEAQ (reference sequence). V was cut by 1 base and J by 8 bases, with 21 bases left in between. This chain's CDR3 is CASSLGFRGSGGYEQFF. For the CDR3, the DNA is TGTGCCAGCAGCTTAGGATTTCGTGGAAGTGGGGGGTATGAGCAGTTCTTC.

This clone was seen repeatedly, ten times or more. The gene calls are TRBV12-3 or TRBV12-4 and TRBJ1-1, with 9 nucleotides matching TRBD1. J was trimmed by 4 bases and V by 7 bases; bases with no gene match: 1. This CDR3 comprises 12 residues. The CDR3, as DNA: TGTGCCAGCAACAGGGGGCCCACTGAAGCTTTCTTT. Encoded protein: CASNRGPTEAFF.

The chain combines TRBV3-1 (or the pseudogene TRBV3-2) with TRBJ2-1; D call uncertain. The germline V and J ends were trimmed by 0 bases and 0 bases, with 21 bases remaining between them. The V gene's germline CDR1 is LGHDT and CDR2 YNNKEL (reference sequence). The CDR3 contains 20 residues. The CDR3 is CASSQDDADSIESSYNEQFF. The CDR3 nucleotides read TGTGCCAGCAGCCAAGATGATGCAGACTCAATCGAAAGCTCCTACAATGAGCAGTTCTTC.

The chain couples TRBV14 to TRBJ2-3; TRBD2 matches 9 bases. Unmatched junction bases numbered 6, after V lost 3 bases and J lost 11 bases. Germline lookup yields CDR1 SGHDN and CDR2 FVKESK. This CDR3 has 13 amino acids. The CDR3 DNA reads as TGTGCCAGCAGCCAGTTGGGACTAGCTAAGCAGTATTTT. Its protein is CASSQLGLAKQYF. The full variable domain, in which reference TRBV14 and TRBJ2-3 provide the parts outside the CDR3, is EAGVTQFPSHSVIEKGQTVTLRCDPISGHDNLYWYRRVMGKEIKFLLHFVKESKQDESGMPNNRFLAERTGGTYSTLKVQPAELEDSGVYFCASSQLGLAKQYFGPGTRLTVL.

The V gene is TRBV28, the J gene TRBJ1-4; D may be TRBD1 (6 bases). Trimming removed 5 bases from V and 8 bases from J, with 15 bases in between. Germline V gives CDR1 MDHEN, CDR2 SYDVKM. This CDR3 has 14 amino acids. In nucleotides, the CDR3 is TGTGCCAGCAGTACCGCGGGGGCGGTGGAAAAACTGTTTTTT. It encodes CASSTAGAVEKLFF.

V gene TRBV13 combines with J gene TRBJ1-6; TRBD1 matches 9 bases. Losses at the gene ends were 3 bases for V and 7 bases for J; bases not matched to a gene: 7. CDR1 and CDR2 (germline): PRHDT, FYEKMQ (reference sequence). There are 16 residues in the CDR3. The CDR3 bases are TGTGCCAGCAGCTTTGCCGGGACAGGGAAGAATTCACCCCTCCACTTT. It yields the protein CASSFAGTGKNSPLHF.

V and J are TRBV4-2 and TRBJ1-4; D perhaps matches TRBD1 (5 bases). V dropped 6 bases and J dropped 7 bases, with 9 bases sitting between them. The germline gives CDR1 LGHNA, CDR2 YNFKEQ. The CDR3 loop spans 12 amino acids. The CDR3 nucleotides are TGTGCCAGCAGGAGCGGGGGTGAAAAACTGTTTTTT. Its translation: CASRSGGEKLFF.

The V and J genes are TRBV20-1 and TRBJ2-3; no clear D. The CDR3 is 11 amino acids. V lost 6 bases and J lost 6, with 10 bases in between. Germline CDR1 is DFQATT and CDR2 is SNEGSKA (reference sequence). CDR3 protein: CSAFGADTQYF. CDR3 nucleotide sequence: TGCAGTGCGTTCGGAGCGGATACGCAGTATTTT.

The V gene is TRBV11-2, the J gene TRBJ1-2; D might be TRBD1 (6 bases). The V gene lost 4 bases and the J gene lost 8 bases, with 11 bases spanning the gap. The CDR3 is 12 amino acids. Germline V CDR1 and CDR2: SGHAT, FQNNGV. The CDR3 DNA follows: TGTGCCAGCAGCTACGACAGGAACGGCTACACCTTC. It specifies CASSYDRNGYTF.

In this sample, this clone turned up a few times. The CDR3 nucleotides are TGCGCCAGCAGCCGAGATCGGGGAGGTCAGCCCCAGCATTTT. Translating it yields CASSRDRGGQPQHF. V is TRBV4-1 and J is TRBJ1-5; D unclear. The CDR3 runs 14 residues. Per the germline V gene, CDR1 is MGHRA and CDR2 is YSYEKL. The germline V and J ends were trimmed by 4 bases and 6 bases, with 13 bases remaining between them.